These 21 T cell receptor beta chains came from one sample sequenced in a study of blood T cell repertoires in COVID-19. TCRdb's copy holds only in-frame clones and misses some; the assay was immunoSEQ multiplex PCR. The table includes about 300,000 clones, 84% detected once. The sequencing sample was made of peripheral blood. The receptors derive from a human donor with COVID-19, enrolled during active disease. The donor label of this sample is uncertain.

The table lists this clone with a count of one. This chain links TRBV5-4 with TRBJ2-1; TRBD2 agrees at 8 bases. This CDR3 has 15 amino acids. The V and J ends lost 4 bases and 3 bases, in that order; junction bases with no gene match: 6. From germline, CDR1 is SGHNT and CDR2 YYREEE (reference sequence). The CDR3 DNA sequence: TGTGCCAGCAGCCCGGCGGGAGGCAACTACAATGAGCAGTTCTTC. This encodes CASSPAGGNYNEQFF.

Comments on this clone: Distinct nucleotide sequences in the sample also encode this CDR3. The chain employs TRBV10-2 and TRBJ2-3, with TRBD2 matching 7 bases. This CDR3 has 13 residues. Germline-derived CDR1 and CDR2 are WSHSY and SAAADI. J lost 1 base, V lost 8 bases, and 3 bases had no gene match. The CDR3 bases are TGCGCCAGCCGGCTAGCGGGCACAGATACGCAGTATTTT. Protein: CASRLAGTDTQYF.

V gene TRBV6-5 combines with J gene TRBJ2-3, with TRBD2 matching over 9 bases. The J segment lost 0 bases and the V segment lost 6 bases, leaving 4 bases of the junction unmatched. There are 15 residues in the CDR3. Germline values: CDR1 MNHEY, CDR2 SVGAGI. The CDR3 nucleotides are TGTGCCAGCAGCCCGGGACTAGCTAGCACAGATACGCAGTATTTT. Its protein is CASSPGLASTDTQYF.

This clone was seen more than once but under ten times. The V and J genes are TRBV7-2 and TRBJ2-3; TRBD2 matches at 7 bases. The CDR3 contains 15 residues. V trimming: 4 bases; J trimming: 1 base; junction bases outside the gene matches: 5. Germline V gene lookup returns CDR1 SGHTA and CDR2 FQGNSA. Here the CDR3 reads CASSSGGPGTDTQYF. CDR3 sequence (DNA): TGTGCCAGCAGCTCGGGAGGACCTGGCACAGATACGCAGTATTTT. Variable domain in full (rest from reference TRBV7-2 and TRBJ2-3): GAGVSQSPSNKVTEKGKDVELRCDPISGHTALYWYRQSLGQGLEFLIYFQGNSAPDKSGLPSDRFSAERTGGSVSTLTIQRTQQEDSAVYLCASSSGGPGTDTQYFGPGTRLTVL.

The chain combines TRBV27 with TRBJ2-7, with 7 bases identical to TRBD1. This CDR3 has 19 residues. Germline trimming cut 4 bases from V and 1 base from J; bases unmatched to any gene: 19. Germline V lookup: CDR1 MNHEY, CDR2 SMNVEV (reference sequence). The CDR3 DNA follows: TGTGCCAGCAGTTCTTATATTTTGCGTTTGGGCAGGGGGTCCTACGAGCAGTACTTC. This translates into CASSSYILRLGRGSYEQYF.

This clone was counted between two and nine times. The DNA of the CDR3 is TGTGCCAGCAGCTTTCGAGCTCGGGAGGCAAAAAATGAGCAGTTCTTC. It translates to CASSFRAREAKNEQFF. J is TRBJ2-1 and V is TRBV7-2; 7 bases align to TRBD2. The CDR3 is 16 residues long. Germline V gene data show CDR1 as SGHTA and CDR2 as FQGNSA. The J segment lost 7 bases and the V segment lost 3 bases, leaving 12 bases of the junction unmatched.

This chain uses TRBV3-1 (or the pseudogene TRBV3-2) with TRBJ1-1; TRBD1 is a possible D gene (6 bases). CDR3 length equals 14 residues. Germline CDR1 reads LGHDT; CDR2 reads YNNKEL (reference sequence). Trimming took off 5 bases at V and 0 bases at J, with 10 bases between the two ends. CDR3 amino acids: CASSSTGLNTEAFF. CDR3 DNA sequence: TGTGCCAGCAGCTCAACAGGGCTGAACACTGAAGCTTTCTTT.

The V and J genes are TRBV5-1 and TRBJ2-3; TRBD2 is a possible D gene (6 bases). The germline gives CDR1 SGHRS, CDR2 YFSETQ. This CDR3 region has 15 residues. V lost 0 bases, J lost 1 base, and 9 bases lay in between. The CDR3 nucleotides read TGCGCCAGCAGCTTGGAGGCTAGCGGCACAGATACGCAGTATTTT. As protein: CASSLEASGTDTQYF.

V usage is TRBV14 and J usage is TRBJ1-6; TRBD1 matches at 10 bases. In germline, CDR1 is SGHDN, CDR2 FVKESK. The trim removed 4 bases at V and 9 bases at J, leaving 6 bases unmatched. This CDR3 is built from 15 residues. Written as DNA, the CDR3 is TGTGCCAGCAGCCTAAGACAGGGGGCAGGTTCACCCCTCCACTTT. This encodes CASSLRQGAGSPLHF. Together with reference TRBV14 and TRBJ1-6, the CDR3 gives the full variable domain: EAGVTQFPSHSVIEKGQTVTLRCDPISGHDNLYWYRRVMGKEIKFLLHFVKESKQDESGMPNNRFLAERTGGTYSTLKVQPAELEDSGVYFCASSLRQGAGSPLHFGNGTRLTVT.

The chain combines TRBV29-1 with TRBJ2-3; no clear D. In germline, CDR1 is SQVTM, CDR2 ANQGSEA. The CDR3 sequence is 12 residues long. Trimming cost V 3 bases and J 0 bases, with 4 bases left between them. The CDR3 loop reads CSVDTSTDTQYF. CDR3 bases: TGCAGCGTTGATACTAGCACAGATACGCAGTATTTT.

The J gene is TRBJ1-2, the V gene TRBV19; D not certain. Trimming pared 5 bases from V and 1 base from J, leaving 17 bases between. The CDR3 has 16 amino acids. The germline CDR1 and CDR2 sequences are LNHDA and SQIVND (reference sequence). The CDR3 region is CASSSQDGLGNYGYTF. The CDR3 DNA reads as TGTGCCAGTAGTTCCCAGGACGGACTTGGTAACTATGGCTACACCTTC. Looking up the rest from reference TRBV19 and TRBJ1-2 gives the full variable domain: DGGITQSPKYLFRKEGQNVTLSCEQNLNHDAMYWYRQDPGQGLRLIYYSQIVNDFQKGDIAEGYSVSREKKESFPLTVTSAQKNPTAFYLCASSSQDGLGNYGYTFGSGTRLTVV.

The chain has TRBV2 and TRBJ2-1, with 10 bases identical to TRBD2. CDR3 size: 15 residues. The J segment lost 5 bases and the V segment lost 6 bases, leaving 7 bases of the junction unmatched. Per the germline V gene, CDR1 is SNHLY and CDR2 is FYNNEI. The CDR3 region is CASSELAGENNEQFF. Written as DNA, the CDR3 is TGTGCCAGCAGCGAGCTAGCGGGAGAAAACAATGAGCAGTTCTTC.

This rearrangement joins TRBV7-3 to TRBJ1-1; possibly TRBD1 for D (6 bases). Trimming shortened V by 5 bases and J by 4 bases, and 11 bases separated the two germline ends. This CDR3 spans 13 amino acids. The germline V gene has CDR1 SGHTA and CDR2 FQGTGA. The CDR3 DNA follows: TGTGCCAGCAGCCCCAGGGGTTTCACTGAAGCTTTCTTT. Protein product: CASSPRGFTEAFF. Combining the CDR3 with reference TRBV7-3 and TRBJ1-1 gives the whole variable domain GAGVSQTPSNKVTEKGKYVELRCDPISGHTALYWYRQSLGQGPEFLIYFQGTGAADDSGLPNDRFFAVRPEGSVSTLKIQRTERGDSAVYLCASSPRGFTEAFFGQGTRLTVV.

CDR3 in DNA: TGCAGCGTTGAGCCAGGGGGCACCTACGAGCAGTACTTC. As protein: CSVEPGGTYEQYF. The chain employs TRBV29-1 and TRBJ2-7; 8 bases fit TRBD1. Trimming cost V 3 bases and J 2 bases; bases outside gene matches: 3. Germline V lookup: CDR1 SQVTM, CDR2 ANQGSEA. There are 13 residues in the CDR3.

The chain couples TRBV4-1 to TRBJ2-7, with 8 nucleotides matching TRBD1. Germline CDR1 MGHRA, CDR2 YSYEKL. The CDR3 spans 13 residues. Unmatched junction bases numbered 1, after V lost 4 bases and J lost 2 bases. CDR3 nucleotides: TGCGCCAGCAGCCCGGGACAGGCCTACGAGCAGTACTTC. Encoded protein: CASSPGQAYEQYF.

The chain is built from TRBV3-1 (or the pseudogene TRBV3-2) and TRBJ2-7, with D perhaps TRBD1 (5 bases). The CDR3 consists of 14 residues. The germline CDR1 and CDR2 sequences are LGHDT and YNNKEL (reference sequence). V lost 1 base, J lost 2 bases, and 9 bases lay in between. CDR3 DNA: TGTGCCAGCAGCCAAGGGTACAGGCCCTACGAGCAGTACTTC. Its translation: CASSQGYRPYEQYF.

CDR3 loop: CASTDGGAASNEQFF. The CDR3 DNA follows: TGTGCCAGTACTGACGGCGGGGCGGCAAGCAATGAGCAGTTCTTC. The V and J genes are TRBV19 and TRBJ2-1; possibly TRBD2 for D (6 bases). The CDR3 is 15 residues long. The V and J ends lost 7 bases and 6 bases respectively, with 19 bases between them. Looked up from germline, CDR1 is LNHDA and CDR2 is SQIVND (reference sequence).

The chain combines TRBV6-6 with TRBJ1-5; 7 bases agree with TRBD1. The V and J ends lost 5 bases and 4 bases, in that order; junction bases with no gene match: 5. Germline CDR1 and CDR2: MNHNY and SVGAGI (reference sequence). CDR3 length: 14 amino acids. The CDR3 nucleotides read TGTGCCAGCAGTCCGACAGGGTGGAATCAGCCCCAGCATTTT. It translates to CASSPTGWNQPQHF.

V is TRBV19 and J is TRBJ1-1; TRBD1 might be the D (5 bases). There are 16 residues in the CDR3. Germline loops: CDR1 LNHDA, CDR2 SQIVND (reference sequence). Trimming cost V 6 bases and J 0 bases, with 17 bases left between them. CDR3 loop: CASSAPGSRMNTEAFF. The CDR3 region has the DNA TGTGCCAGTAGCGCTCCAGGGTCACGGATGAACACTGAAGCTTTCTTT.

The chain links TRBV3-1 (or the pseudogene TRBV3-2) to TRBJ1-2; unclear D gene. CDR1 is LGHDT and CDR2 is YNNKEL in the germline V gene (reference sequence). Trimming stripped 2 bases from V and 5 bases from J, with 12 bases between. This CDR3 region has 14 residues. CDR3 sequence reads: CASSQSQRTYGYTF. In DNA, the CDR3 is TGTGCCAGCAGCCAATCCCAGCGCACTTATGGCTACACCTTC.

The chain combines TRBV10-3 with TRBJ2-1, with 13 bases matching TRBD2. The CDR3 spans 14 residues. Germline V CDR1 and CDR2: ENHRY, SYGVKD. J lost 6 bases, V lost 7 bases, and 3 bases had no gene match. CDR3 sequence: CAIKLAGGSNEQFF. For the CDR3, the DNA is TGTGCCATCAAACTAGCGGGGGGGAGCAATGAGCAGTTCTTC.